The TCR beta chain under discussion was sequenced for a study of response to subunit inactivated influenza vaccine. General study findings and limits: Few new T cells, the authors suggested, are recruited by each seasonal influenza vaccination.

A note on this clonotype: The antigen is unknown.

TCRdb analysed the RT-PCR reads with MiXCR anew, one entry per CDR3 protein. The data hold around 650,000 distinct CDR3 sequences, with approximately 14% observed a single time. The CDR3 length is 15 residues. J lost 4 bases, V lost 5 bases, and 6 bases had no gene match. This specimen was PBMCs from blood, taken 11 to 12 days after vaccination. The receptor was isolated from a man aged 50-59 years who received an inactivated influenza vaccine. V and J are TRBV12-3 or TRBV12-4 and TRBJ2-7; 12 nucleotides align to TRBD2. The CDR3 coding sequence is TGTGCCAGCAGTACCTCTAGCGGGGGGGCGTACGAGCAGTACTTC. Translating it yields CASSTSSGGAYEQYF.